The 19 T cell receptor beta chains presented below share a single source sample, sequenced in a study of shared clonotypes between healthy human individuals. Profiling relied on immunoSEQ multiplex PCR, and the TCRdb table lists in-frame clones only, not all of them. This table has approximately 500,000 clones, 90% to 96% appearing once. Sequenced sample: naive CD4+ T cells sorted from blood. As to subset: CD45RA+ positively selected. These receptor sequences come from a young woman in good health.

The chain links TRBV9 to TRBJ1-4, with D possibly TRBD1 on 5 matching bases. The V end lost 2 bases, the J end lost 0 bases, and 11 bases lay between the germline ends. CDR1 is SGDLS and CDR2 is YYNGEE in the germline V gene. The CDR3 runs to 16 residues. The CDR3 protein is CASSVGAGTTNEKLFF. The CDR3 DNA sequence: TGTGCCAGCAGCGTCGGGGCGGGCACAACTAATGAAAAACTGTTTTTT.

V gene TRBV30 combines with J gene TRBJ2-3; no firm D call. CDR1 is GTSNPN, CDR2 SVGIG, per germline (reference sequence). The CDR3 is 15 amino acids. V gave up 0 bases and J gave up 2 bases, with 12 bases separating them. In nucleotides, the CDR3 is TGTGCCTGGAGTGTCCCCAGCAGGTACACAGATACGCAGTATTTT. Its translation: CAWSVPSRYTDTQYF.

The CDR3 spells CASSPRVSSSGANVLTF. CDR3 in DNA: TGTGCCAGCAGCCCACGGGTTTCGAGCTCTGGGGCCAACGTCCTGACTTTC. This rearrangement joins TRBV25-1 to TRBJ2-6; D unresolved. Trimming left V 6 bases short and J 0 bases short, with 15 bases between. The germline V gene encodes CDR1 MGHDK and CDR2 SYGVNS. CDR3 length equals 17 residues. The entire variable domain, with the rest obtained from reference TRBV25-1 and TRBJ2-6, is as follows: EADIYQTPRYLVIGTGKKITLECSQTMGHDKMYWYQQDPGMELHLIHYSYGVNSTEKGDLSSESTVSRIRTEHFPLTLESARPSHTSQYLCASSPRVSSSGANVLTFGAGSRLTVL.

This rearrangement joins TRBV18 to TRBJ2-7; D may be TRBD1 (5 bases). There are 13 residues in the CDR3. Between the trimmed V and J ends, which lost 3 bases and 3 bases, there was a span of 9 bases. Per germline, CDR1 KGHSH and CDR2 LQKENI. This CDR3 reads CASSPTVSYEQYF. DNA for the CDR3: TGTGCCAGCTCACCGACAGTAAGCTACGAGCAGTACTTC.

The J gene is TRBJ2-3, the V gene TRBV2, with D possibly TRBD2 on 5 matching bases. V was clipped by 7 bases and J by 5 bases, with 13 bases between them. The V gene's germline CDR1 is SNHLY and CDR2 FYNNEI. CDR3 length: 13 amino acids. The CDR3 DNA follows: TGTGCCAGCAACGAACCCGGGGAAGATACGCAGTATTTT. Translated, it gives CASNEPGEDTQYF. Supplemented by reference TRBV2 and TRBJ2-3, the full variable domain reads EPEVTQTPSHQVTQMGQEVILRCVPISNHLYFYWYRQILGQKVEFLVSFYNNEISEKSEIFDDQFSVERPDGSNFTLKIRSTKLEDSAMYFCASNEPGEDTQYFGPGTRLTVL.

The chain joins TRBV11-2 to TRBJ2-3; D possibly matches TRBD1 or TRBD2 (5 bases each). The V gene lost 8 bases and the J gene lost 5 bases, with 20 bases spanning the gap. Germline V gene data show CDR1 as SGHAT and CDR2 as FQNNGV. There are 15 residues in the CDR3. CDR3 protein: CASRRDGTALDTQYF. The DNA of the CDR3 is TGTGCCAGCCGACGAGATGGGACCGCGCTAGATACGCAGTATTTT.

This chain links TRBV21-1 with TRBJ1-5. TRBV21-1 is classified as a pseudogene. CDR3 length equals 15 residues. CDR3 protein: CASSKRGPRNQPQHF. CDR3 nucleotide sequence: TGTGCCAGCAGCAAACGGGGACCGCGCAATCAGCCCCAGCATTTT.

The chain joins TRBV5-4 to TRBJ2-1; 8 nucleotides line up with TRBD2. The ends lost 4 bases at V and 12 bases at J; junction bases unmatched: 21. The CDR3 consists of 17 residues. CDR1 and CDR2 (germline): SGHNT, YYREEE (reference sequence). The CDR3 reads CASSQGRSGLDPRGQFF. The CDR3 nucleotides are TGTGCCAGCAGCCAAGGGAGGTCGGGACTAGATCCAAGGGGGCAGTTCTTC.

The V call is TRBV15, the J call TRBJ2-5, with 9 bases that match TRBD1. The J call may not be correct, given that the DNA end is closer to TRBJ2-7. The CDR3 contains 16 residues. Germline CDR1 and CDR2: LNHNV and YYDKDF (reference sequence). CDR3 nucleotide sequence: TGTGCCACCAGCAGAGATAGGGGACAGGGAGTAATCGAGCAGTACTTC. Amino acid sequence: CATSRDRGQGVIEQYF.

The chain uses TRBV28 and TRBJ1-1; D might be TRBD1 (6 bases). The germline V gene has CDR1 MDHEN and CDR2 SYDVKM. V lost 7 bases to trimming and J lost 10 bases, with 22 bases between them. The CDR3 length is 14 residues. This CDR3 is CASTAEDGGLRAFF. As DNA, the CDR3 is TGTGCCAGCACGGCCGAGGACGGGGGCCTGAGAGCTTTCTTT.

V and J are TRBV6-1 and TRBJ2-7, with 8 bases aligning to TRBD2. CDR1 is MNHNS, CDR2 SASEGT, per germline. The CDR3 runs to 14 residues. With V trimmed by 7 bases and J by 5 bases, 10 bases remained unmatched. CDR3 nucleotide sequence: TGTGCCAGCAACCGAGCGGGAGTATCCCACGAGCAGTACTTC. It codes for CASNRAGVSHEQYF.

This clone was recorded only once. This CDR3 reads CASSSRLNEQFF. DNA for the CDR3: TGTGCCAGCAGTTCCCGCCTCAATGAGCAGTTCTTC. The chain employs TRBV27 and TRBJ2-1; no clear D. This CDR3 contains 12 residues. V was shortened by 4 bases and J by 6 bases, with 7 bases between the two germline ends. CDR1 MNHEY and CDR2 SMNVEV come from the germline V gene (reference sequence).

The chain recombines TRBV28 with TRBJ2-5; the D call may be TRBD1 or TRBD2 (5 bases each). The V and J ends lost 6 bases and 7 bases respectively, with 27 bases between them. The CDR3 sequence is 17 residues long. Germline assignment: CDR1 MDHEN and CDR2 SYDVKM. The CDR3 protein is CASSRLNRDGRGGTQYF. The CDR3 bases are TGTGCCAGCAGCCGTCTTAACCGGGACGGACGAGGAGGGACCCAGTACTTC.

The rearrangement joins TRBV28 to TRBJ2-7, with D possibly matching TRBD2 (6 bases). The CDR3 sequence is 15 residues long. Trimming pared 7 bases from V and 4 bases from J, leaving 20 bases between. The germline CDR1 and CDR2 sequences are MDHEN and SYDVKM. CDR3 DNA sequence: TGTGCCAGCACTCGCGGGGCAGGGATATTTTACGAGCAGTACTTC. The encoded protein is CASTRGAGIFYEQYF.

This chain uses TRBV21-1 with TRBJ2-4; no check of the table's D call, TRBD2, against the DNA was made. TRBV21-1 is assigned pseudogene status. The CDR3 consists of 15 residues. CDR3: CASTPGRGDKNIQYF. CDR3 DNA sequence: TGTGCCAGCACTCCCGGGAGAGGGGACAAAAACATTCAGTACTTC.

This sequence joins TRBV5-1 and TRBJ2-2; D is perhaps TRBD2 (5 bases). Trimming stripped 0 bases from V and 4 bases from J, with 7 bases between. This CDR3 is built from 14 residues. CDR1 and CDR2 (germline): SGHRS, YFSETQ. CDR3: CASSLAAGTGELFF. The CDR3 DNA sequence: TGCGCCAGCAGCTTGGCCGCGGGCACCGGGGAGCTGTTTTTT.

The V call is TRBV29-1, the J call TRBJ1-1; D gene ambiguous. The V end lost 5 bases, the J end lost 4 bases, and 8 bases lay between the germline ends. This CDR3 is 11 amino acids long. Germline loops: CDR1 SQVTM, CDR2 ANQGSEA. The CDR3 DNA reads TGCAGCGTTTTAGGATCCACTGAAGCTTTCTTT. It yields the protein CSVLGSTEAFF.

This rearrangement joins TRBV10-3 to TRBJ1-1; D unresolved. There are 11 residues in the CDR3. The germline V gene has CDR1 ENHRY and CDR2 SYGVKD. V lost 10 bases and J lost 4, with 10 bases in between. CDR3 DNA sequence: TGTGCCACCAGATCGGTCACTGAAGCTTTCTTT. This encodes CATRSVTEAFF.

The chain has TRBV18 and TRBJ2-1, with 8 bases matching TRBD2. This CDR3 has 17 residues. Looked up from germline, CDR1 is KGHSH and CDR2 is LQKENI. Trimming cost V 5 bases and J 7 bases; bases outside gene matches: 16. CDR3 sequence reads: CASSFAHRLAGENEQFF. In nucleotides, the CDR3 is TGTGCCAGCTCATTCGCACATCGGCTAGCGGGCGAGAATGAGCAGTTCTTC.